A single sample is the source of the 9 T cell receptor beta chains below, sequenced in a study of T cells in Graves' hyperthyroidism and ophthalmopathy. What was amplified from RNA transcripts were TCR beta CDR3 regions. RT-PCR in the first round (using the HTBI primer set) targeted the TCR CDR3. TCRdb ran MiXCR on the multiplex PCR reads and lists one entry per CDR3 protein. The sample lists around 690,000 distinct CDR3 sequences; around 16% were seen once. Sequencing was done on a sample of blood. The receptor source for this set is a man in his fifties with Graves' hyperthyroidism.

Worth noting for this clonotype: A much larger clone differs from this one at a single base, so this may be a read error. The J gene is TRBJ1-5, the V gene TRBV2; D not certain. The ends were cut back, 1 base at V and 4 bases at J, with 8 bases in the middle. Germline V lookup: CDR1 SNHLY, CDR2 FYNNEI. The CDR3 consists of 14 residues. The CDR3 sequence is CASSEVQLNQPQHF. DNA of the CDR3: TGTGCCAGCAGTGAAGTCCAACTTAATCAGCCCCAGCATTTT.

This clonotype has at least ten counts. The genes are TRBV28 and TRBJ2-1, with a possible D match to TRBD1 (5 bases). The germline V gene encodes CDR1 MDHEN and CDR2 SYDVKM. This CDR3 has 17 residues. Deletions cut 5 bases from V and 5 bases from J, with 22 bases between. CDR3 in DNA: TGTGCCAGCAGTCCCCCATGGATGGGGCCAAGGCACAATGAGCAGTTCTTC. This gives the protein CASSPPWMGPRHNEQFF.

This clonotype was observed once. This may arise from a read error, as a much more abundant clone is one base away. The chain has TRBV6-5 and TRBJ1-1, with unresolved D. From germline, CDR1 is MNHEY and CDR2 SVGAGI. The CDR3 consists of 14 residues. This CDR3 reads CAGSYSPVDTEAFF. Written as DNA, the CDR3 is TGTGCCGGCAGTTACTCACCCGTGGACACTGAAGCTTTCTTT.

This clonotype was seen a few times. The chain is built from TRBV29-1 and TRBJ1-4; 8 bases match TRBD1. J lost 8 bases, V lost 4 bases, and 9 bases had no gene match. The CDR3 covers 14 residues. Germline V CDR1 and CDR2: SQVTM, ANQGSEA. DNA for the CDR3: TGCAGCGTTGTAGTGCCGGGACAGGCGGAAAAACTGTTTTTT. Translation gives CSVVVPGQAEKLFF.

The chain employs TRBV7-9 and TRBJ2-5; D remains unclear. The CDR3 extends over 16 amino acids. Germline loops: CDR1 SEHNR, CDR2 FQNEAQ (reference sequence). The V end lost 4 bases, the J end lost 5 bases, and 20 bases lay between the germline ends. CDR3 region: CASSSLTGPSWETQYF. CDR3 DNA sequence: TGTGCCAGCAGCTCCCTGACCGGGCCTTCTTGGGAGACCCAGTACTTC.

This clonotype was seen only once. The chain has TRBV30 and TRBJ1-1; the D gene is possibly TRBD1 (5 bases). The length of the CDR3 is 12 residues. Trimming stripped 8 bases from V and 0 bases from J, with 10 bases between. The germline V gene has CDR1 GTSNPN and CDR2 SVGIG (reference sequence). The DNA of the CDR3 is TGTGCCGGGACGGGCATGAACACTGAAGCTTTCTTT. Protein sequence: CAGTGMNTEAFF.

The gene calls are TRBV2 and TRBJ2-3, with TRBD2 matching over 7 bases. CDR1 is SNHLY and CDR2 is FYNNEI in the germline V gene. V was clipped by 5 bases and J by 7 bases; unmatched bases: 6. The CDR3 contains 13 residues. CDR3 coding DNA: TGTGCCAGCAGTCTCATAGCGGGTCATACGCAGTATTTT. This sequence encodes CASSLIAGHTQYF.

The chain links TRBV20-1 to TRBJ2-2; 9 bases match TRBD2. CDR1 is DFQATT, CDR2 SNEGSKA, per germline (reference sequence). CDR3 size: 17 residues. The V segment lost 5 bases and the J segment 5 bases; nucleotides outside the gene matches: 15. CDR3 in amino acids: CSASDGLARVDTGELFF. The CDR3 coding sequence is TGCAGTGCTTCCGACGGACTAGCGCGTGTCGATACCGGGGAGCTGTTTTTT.

V is TRBV10-3 and J is TRBJ1-1; 10 bases fit TRBD1. The germline V gene encodes CDR1 ENHRY and CDR2 SYGVKD. The V gene end was trimmed by 5 bases and the J gene end by 6 bases; junction bases not matched to a gene: 6. This CDR3 is built from 14 residues. The CDR3 bases are TGTGCCATCAGTCCGGGACAGGGGTTGGCTGAAGCTTTCTTT. The encoded protein is CAISPGQGLAEAFF.